Presented here are 12 T cell receptor beta chains from one specimen sequenced in a study of blood T cell repertoires in COVID-19. The repertoire was sequenced with immunoSEQ multiplex PCR; TCRdb's copy has only in-frame clones and lacks some. The profile shows about 400,000 clones, 89% of them singletons. The sample consisted of PBMCs or T cells enriched from blood (not recorded which). The origin of the receptors is a woman aged 25 to 39 who had recovered from COVID-19.

In the case of this clone: Its ends do not fully match the called genes, so a read error is possible. The J gene is TRBJ1-1, the V gene TRBV9, with D unresolved. Germline-derived CDR1 and CDR2 are SGDLS and YYNGEE. The CDR3 loop spans 15 amino acids. In DNA, the CDR3 is TGTGCCAGCAGCGTAGATGTGGGCATGAACGCTGAAGCTTTCTTT. Encoded protein: CASSVDVGMNAEAFF.

The chain carries TRBV7-9 and TRBJ1-2, with D possibly matching TRBD1 (6 bases). Trimming cost V 5 bases and J 4 bases, with 17 bases left between them. There are 15 residues in the CDR3. The germline CDR1 and CDR2 sequences are SEHNR and FQNEAQ (reference sequence). This CDR3 is CASSIPGQLIYGYTF. As DNA, the CDR3 is TGTGCCAGCAGCATCCCTGGACAGCTTATCTATGGCTACACCTTC.

The rearrangement uses TRBV5-4 and TRBJ2-6; D is undetermined. The V gene's germline CDR1 is SGHNT and CDR2 YYREEE (reference sequence). The V end was cut by 0 bases, the J end by 11 bases, with 12 bases between. The CDR3 sequence is 14 residues long. The CDR3 region has the DNA TGTGCCAGCAGCTTGGAGGCAGGATCAGACGTCCTGACTTTC. This encodes CASSLEAGSDVLTF.

This chain connects TRBV9 to TRBJ1-6, with 8 positions matching TRBD1. Germline V gives CDR1 SGDLS, CDR2 YYNGEE. The CDR3 is made up of 19 amino acids. V lost 3 bases, J lost 1 base, and 12 bases stayed unmatched. The CDR3: CASSESDRDLLSYNSPLHF. DNA for the CDR3: TGTGCCAGCAGCGAATCGGACAGGGATTTATTGTCCTATAATTCACCCCTCCACTTT.

This rearrangement joins TRBV5-1 to TRBJ1-1, with 10 positions matching TRBD1. Germline V lookup: CDR1 SGHRS, CDR2 YFSETQ. V shed 1 base, J shed 6 bases, and the junction held 12 bases outside the gene matches. This CDR3 contains 17 residues. The CDR3 nucleotides read TGCGCCAGCAGCTTGCGTCCCGGGACAGGGGTTAGCCCTGAAGCTTTCTTT. Its translation: CASSLRPGTGVSPEAFF.

The rearrangement uses TRBV24-1 and TRBJ1-2, with D hard to call. The length of the CDR3 is 12 residues. CDR1 is KGHDR, CDR2 SFDVKD, per germline. V was trimmed by 7 bases and J by 3 bases, leaving 8 bases between them. Here the CDR3 DNA reads TGTGCCACCAGGGGAGAATACTATGGCTACACCTTC. Its protein is CATRGEYYGYTF.

A single count supports this clone. J is TRBJ1-5 and V is TRBV30, with 8 bases identical to TRBD1. The length of the CDR3 is 13 residues. V trimming: 7 bases; J trimming: 4 bases; junction bases outside the gene matches: 6. Germline assignment: CDR1 GTSNPN and CDR2 SVGIG (reference sequence). The CDR3: CAFSGDRNQPQHF. The DNA of the CDR3 is TGTGCCTTTTCCGGGGACAGGAATCAGCCCCAGCATTTT.

The rearrangement uses TRBV6-2 or TRBV6-3 and TRBJ2-1, with TRBD2 identical over 8 bases. The CDR3 has 13 residues. Germline V gene lookup returns CDR1 MNHEY and CDR2 SVGEGT. The V and J ends lost 2 bases and 9 bases, in that order; junction bases with no gene match: 3. CDR3 coding DNA: TGTGCCAGCAGTTACACAGCGGGGGCTGAGCAGTTCTTC. Its translation: CASSYTAGAEQFF.

This chain uses TRBV7-6 with TRBJ2-2, with D perhaps TRBD2 (7 bases). The germline V gene has CDR1 SGHVS and CDR2 FNYEAQ. CDR3 length: 18 amino acids. Trimming shortened V by 5 bases and J by 0 bases, and 19 bases separated the two germline ends. The CDR3 DNA follows: TGTGCCAGCAGCCTAGAAGCCGCGGGGGCATCGAACACCGGGGAGCTGTTTTTT. It encodes CASSLEAAGASNTGELFF. The full variable domain, completed using reference TRBV7-6 and TRBJ2-2, is GAGVSQSPRYKVTKRGQDVALRCDPISGHVSLYWYRQALGQGPEFLTYFNYEAQQDKSGLPNDRFSAERPEGSISTLTIQRTEQRDSAMYRCASSLEAAGASNTGELFFGEGSRLTVL.

The rearrangement links TRBV4-1 to TRBJ2-5; possibly TRBD1 for D (6 bases). This CDR3 comprises 14 residues. V lost 4 bases and J 4 bases, leaving 13 bases between the germline ends. Germline CDR1 reads MGHRA; CDR2 reads YSYEKL. CDR3 region: CASSLHRVRETQYF. In DNA form, the CDR3 reads TGCGCCAGCAGCCTCCACAGGGTACGAGAGACCCAGTACTTC.

The chain couples TRBV7-2 to TRBJ1-3, with no clear D. Between the trimmed V and J ends, which lost 1 base and 0 bases, there was a span of 7 bases. Germline V gene lookup returns CDR1 SGHTA and CDR2 FQGNSA. The CDR3 loop spans 15 amino acids. The CDR3 DNA is TGTGCCAGCAGCTTAGGATACGGCTCTGGAAACACCATATATTTT. Its protein is CASSLGYGSGNTIYF.

The gene calls are TRBV19 and TRBJ1-2; D is perhaps TRBD1 (5 bases). CDR3 length: 13 residues. The V end was cut by 7 bases, the J end by 5 bases, with 14 bases between. In germline, CDR1 is LNHDA, CDR2 SQIVND (reference sequence). The DNA for the CDR3 is TGTGCCAGTACCACCATGGGGGGTTATGGCTACACCTTC. The encoded protein is CASTTMGGYGYTF.